A selection of T cell receptor beta chains follows, all from one sample in a study of control samples from healthy donors and cancer patients. Assay used: immunoSEQ multiplex PCR; TCRdb lists only in-frame clones, some missing. The data show about 140,000 clones, around 94% seen once. Sequences were obtained from blood. These receptors originate from a middle-aged man in good health. The CDR3 runs from the conserved cysteine through the conserved F or W.

j_gene,v_gene,CDR3aa
TRBJ1-1,TRBV10-3,CAISESGVSGSEAFF
TRBJ2-1,TRBV5-6,CASSPILAGGPISYNEQFF
TRBJ2-3,TRBV10-3,CATTSGGAFDTQYF
TRBJ2-5,TRBV3-1/TRBV3-2,CASSQGGRETQYF
TRBJ1-2,TRBV9,CASSDRDREYGYTF
TRBJ1-1,TRBV20-1,CSASHQGASTEAFF
TRBJ1-1,TRBV28,CASSSPGTGMNTEAFF
TRBJ1-1,TRBV28,CASSLQVEAFF
TRBJ1-5,TRBV27,CASSLSRGNQPQHF
TRBJ1-4,TRBV6-6,CASSSPRDGTNEKLFF
TRBJ1-5,TRBV16,CASREGGKGNQPQHF
TRBJ2-7,TRBV6-5,CASRGTGFYEQYF
TRBJ1-1,TRBV3-1/TRBV3-2,CASSQVDGVEAFF
TRBJ2-1,TRBV5-1,CASSRLGGWNEQFF
TRBJ1-6,TRBV6-4,CASRDGLSSYNSPLHF
TRBJ1-3,TRBV6-1,CASSGRTGVMYGGLGNTIYF